This TCR beta chain originates from a study of OX40 agonist ivuxolimab in advanced cancers. Study overall: Partial responses were achieved by three patients, of whom one had hepatocellular carcinoma and two had cutaneous melanoma.

Study results and caveats: Both CD4+ and CD8+ T cell populations in blood had undergone clonal expansion by week 6 at 0.1 to 3.0 mg/kg.

About this clone: Its matching antigen is unknown.

The protocol was immunoSEQ multiplex PCR, while the TCRdb copy is restricted to in-frame clones and leaves out a portion. Altogether over 70,000 clones are present, 86% being singletons, with the ten largest covering 6.9%. The specimen comprised CD4+ or CD8+ T cells sorted from blood, sampled in a trial of the OX40 agonist ivuxolimab. The origin of this receptor is an adult with an advanced solid tumor such as melanoma, head and neck, liver or kidney cancer.

CDR3 bases: TGTGCCAGCAGCCCCCAACTAGCGGGGGGACAAGAGACCCAGTACTTC. Translated: CASSPQLAGGQETQYF. The genes are TRBV11-3 and TRBJ2-5; 12 nucleotides agree with TRBD2. This CDR3 is 16 amino acids long. Germline V CDR1 and CDR2: SGHNT, YENEEA. The trim removed 5 bases at V and 2 bases at J, leaving 6 bases unmatched. Together with reference TRBV11-3 and TRBJ2-5, the CDR3 gives the full variable domain: EAGVVQSPRYKIIEKKQPVAFWCNPISGHNTLYWYLQNLGQGPELLIRYENEEAVDDSQLPKDRFSAERLKGVDSTLKIQPAELGDSAVYLCASSPQLAGGQETQYFGPGTRLLVL.